The next 24 T cell receptor beta chains were all read from a single sample in a study of cytomegalovirus exposure and HLA in healthy donors. Researchers ran the PCR with 60 Vbeta and 13 Jbeta primers. Libraries were prepared by immunoSEQ multiplex PCR; TCRdb keeps only in-frame clonotypes and omits some of them. The sample has around 130,000 clones, about 8% seen once. Input material: PBMCs. All receptors derive from a middle-aged woman in good health and CMV-seropositive.

V is TRBV5-5 and J is TRBJ1-1, with 8 bases matching TRBD1. Germline V gene data show CDR1 as SGHKS and CDR2 as YYEKEE (reference sequence). With V trimmed by 4 bases and J by 8 bases, 13 bases remained unmatched. The CDR3 spans 15 residues. In DNA, the CDR3 is TGTGCCAGCAGCATCCGGGACAGGCACCTCGGGGAAGCTTTCTTT. This sequence encodes CASSIRDRHLGEAFF.

The rearrangement joins TRBV7-6 to TRBJ1-6; D might be TRBD1 (6 bases). The V gene's germline CDR1 is SGHVS and CDR2 FNYEAQ. Trimming removed 4 bases at V and 8 bases at J, with 9 bases between. The CDR3 runs to 13 residues. The CDR3 region has the DNA TGTGCCAGCAGCTCAGCAGGGGATTCACCCCTCCACTTT. Its protein product is CASSSAGDSPLHF. The full variable domain, completed using reference TRBV7-6 and TRBJ1-6, is GAGVSQSPRYKVTKRGQDVALRCDPISGHVSLYWYRQALGQGPEFLTYFNYEAQQDKSGLPNDRFSAERPEGSISTLTIQRTEQRDSAMYRCASSSAGDSPLHFGNGTRLTVT.

The chain is built from TRBV4-2 and TRBJ1-5; TRBD1 matches at 8 bases. With V trimmed by 1 base and J by 4 bases, 3 bases remained unmatched. Germline V gives CDR1 LGHNA, CDR2 YNFKEQ. The CDR3 runs 15 residues. CDR3 protein: CASSQGDRGNQPQHF. The CDR3 DNA sequence: TGTGCCAGCAGCCAAGGAGACAGGGGTAATCAGCCCCAGCATTTT.

In this sample, this clone turned up a few times. V and J are TRBV6-5 and TRBJ1-2, with D unresolved. Germline-derived CDR1 and CDR2 are MNHEY and SVGAGI. The CDR3 runs 15 residues. V was pared by 6 bases and J by 1 base, with 15 bases between. This chain's CDR3 is CASRKRGVGNYGYTF. The DNA for the CDR3 is TGTGCCAGCAGAAAGAGAGGAGTGGGTAACTATGGCTACACCTTC.

The table lists this clone with a few counts. The rearrangement uses TRBV5-4 and TRBJ2-4; 10 bases are shared with TRBD2. Per germline, CDR1 SGHNT and CDR2 YYREEE (reference sequence). The CDR3 spans 16 residues. After removal of 4 bases from V and 1 base from J, the junction contained 5 bases not matched to a gene. CDR3 loop: CASSQLAGRAKNIQYF. DNA for the CDR3: TGTGCCAGCAGCCAACTAGCGGGGCGGGCCAAAAACATTCAGTACTTC.

In this sample, this clone turned up a few times. This chain uses TRBV6-5 with TRBJ2-2, with TRBD2 matching over 8 bases. The germline V gene has CDR1 MNHEY and CDR2 SVGAGI. With V trimmed by 11 bases and J by 5 bases, 4 bases remained unmatched. This CDR3 has 12 amino acids. The CDR3, as DNA: TGTGCCGGGCGGGGGGAAACCGGGGAGCTGTTTTTT. Its translation is CAGRGETGELFF.

The V call is TRBV5-1, the J call TRBJ2-3; the D gene is possibly TRBD1 (5 bases). The CDR3 runs 15 residues. Per germline, CDR1 SGHRS and CDR2 YFSETQ. The V gene lost 0 bases and the J gene lost 7 bases, with 15 bases spanning the gap. This chain's CDR3 is CASSLEVSGLNTQYF. CDR3 DNA sequence: TGCGCCAGCAGCTTGGAAGTTTCAGGGCTGAATACGCAGTATTTT. Combining the CDR3 with reference TRBV5-1 and TRBJ2-3 gives the whole variable domain KAGVTQTPRYLIKTRGQQVTLSCSPISGHRSVSWYQQTPGQGLQFLFEYFSETQRNKGNFPGRFSGRQFSNSRSEMNVSTLELGDSALYLCASSLEVSGLNTQYFGPGTRLTVL.

This clone turned up a few times. The junction shows a germline mismatch at one end, possibly a read error. At the DNA level, this CDR3 is encoded by other sequences in the same sample as well. The chain combines TRBV30 with TRBJ2-1; 8 bases line up with TRBD1. Germline-derived CDR1 and CDR2 are GTSNPN and SVGIG (reference sequence). This CDR3 region has 17 residues. DNA for the CDR3: TGCGCCTGGAGTGTAAACAGGGGGAGAATCTCCTACAATGAGCAGTTCTTC. Residues: CAWSVNRGRISYNEQFF.

This clone showed up just a few times. The V gene is TRBV6-4, the J gene TRBJ1-4, with 11 bases that match TRBD1. The trim removed 6 bases at V and 3 bases at J, leaving 3 bases unmatched. Germline V gene sequence: CDR1 MRHNA, CDR2 SNTAGT. CDR3 size: 15 residues. The CDR3 reads CASRDRGRANEKLFF. In DNA, the CDR3 is TGTGCCAGCAGGGACAGGGGGCGAGCTAATGAAAAACTGTTTTTT.

This chain uses TRBV9 with TRBJ1-1; D perhaps matches TRBD1 (5 bases). The CDR3 is 17 amino acids. Trimming cost V 0 bases and J 0 bases, with 15 bases left between them. CDR1 SGDLS and CDR2 YYNGEE come from the germline V gene. The DNA of the CDR3 is TGTGCCAGCAGCGTAGGCCGACAGTCTGCCATGAACACTGAAGCTTTCTTT. This gives the protein CASSVGRQSAMNTEAFF.

The chain is built from TRBV11-2 and TRBJ1-5; D perhaps matches TRBD1 (6 bases). The ends were cut back, 2 bases at V and 3 bases at J, with 8 bases in the middle. This CDR3 has 14 residues. The germline gives CDR1 SGHAT, CDR2 FQNNGV. The DNA of the CDR3 is TGTGCCAGCAGCTTAAACAGGGACAATCAGCCCCAGCATTTT. Translating it yields CASSLNRDNQPQHF.

This clone has more than one count but fewer than ten. The chain combines TRBV10-1 with TRBJ2-4; 9 positions agree with TRBD1. There are 19 residues in the CDR3. The germline V gene has CDR1 WNHNN and CDR2 SYGVQD (reference sequence). J was trimmed by 1 base and V by 3 bases; bases with no gene match: 13. CDR3 in amino acids: CASSDGLGQGLEAKNIQYF. CDR3 bases: TGCGCCAGCAGTGACGGCTTGGGACAGGGATTGGAGGCCAAAAACATTCAGTACTTC.

V usage is TRBV14 and J usage is TRBJ1-2, with D possibly being TRBD1 (5 bases). Germline assignment: CDR1 SGHDN and CDR2 FVKESK. The V gene lost 1 base and the J gene lost 8 bases, with 11 bases spanning the gap. The CDR3 spans 13 residues. DNA for the CDR3: TGTGCCAGCAGCCAAGTGGGGGGTTTCGGCTACACCTTC. It codes for CASSQVGGFGYTF.

This chain links TRBV7-9 with TRBJ1-2; 11 nucleotides match TRBD1. The CDR3 has 15 residues. The germline V gene has CDR1 SEHNR and CDR2 FQNEAQ (reference sequence). The junction had 6 bases not matched to a gene; V was cut back by 5 bases and J by 4 bases. The CDR3: CASSRWTGGTYGYTF. The DNA for the CDR3 is TGTGCCAGCAGCCGGTGGACAGGGGGCACCTATGGCTACACCTTC.

This clone was seen more than once but under ten times. The chain employs TRBV10-2 and TRBJ1-5; D call uncertain. With 3 bases removed from V and 5 bases from J, the gap between germline ends came to 8 bases. The CDR3 is made up of 13 amino acids. Germline CDR1 WSHSY, CDR2 SAAADI. The CDR3 here is CASSEFGDQPQHF. CDR3 bases: TGCGCCAGCAGTGAATTCGGGGATCAGCCCCAGCATTTT.

This clone was found a few times. The gene calls are TRBV6-5 and TRBJ2-1, with 8 positions matching TRBD2. V trimming: 6 bases; J trimming: 3 bases; junction bases outside the gene matches: 7. Looked up from germline, CDR1 is MNHEY and CDR2 is SVGAGI. CDR3 length: 15 residues. Here the CDR3 DNA reads TGTGCCAGCAGAGCTCGGGCGGGGGGCTACAATGAGCAGTTCTTC. Translated, it gives CASRARAGGYNEQFF.

This chain links TRBV18 with TRBJ1-6; possible D gene TRBD1, 6 bases. CDR1 is KGHSH and CDR2 is LQKENI in the germline V gene. V shed 2 bases and J shed 5 bases, with 10 bases lying between them. The CDR3 runs 15 residues. DNA for the CDR3: TGTGCCAGCTCACCAGGGGGCCCTGATAATTCACCCCTCCACTTT. Its translation: CASSPGGPDNSPLHF.

This clone was seen a handful of times. The V gene is TRBV6-5, the J gene TRBJ2-5, with D tentatively TRBD1 (5 bases). In germline, CDR1 is MNHEY, CDR2 SVGAGI. This CDR3 spans 13 amino acids. The ends were cut back, 5 bases at V and 3 bases at J, with 10 bases in the middle. The CDR3 region is CASSRTTEETQYF. The CDR3 DNA reads as TGTGCCAGCAGTAGAACGACAGAAGAGACCCAGTACTTC.

The sample holds many counts of this clone. The V gene is TRBV30, the J gene TRBJ1-1; D is ambiguous. The CDR3 loop spans 13 amino acids. V dropped 3 bases and J dropped 1 base, with 9 bases sitting between them. Looked up from germline, CDR1 is GTSNPN and CDR2 is SVGIG (reference sequence). CDR3 residues: CAWRTDTNTEAFF. The DNA for the CDR3 is TGTGCCTGGAGAACCGACACGAACACTGAAGCTTTCTTT.

This clone has just a few counts. The chain combines TRBV6-5 with TRBJ1-3, with a tentative D call TRBD1 (6 bases). CDR1 and CDR2 (germline): MNHEY, SVGAGI. This CDR3 is built from 15 residues. Trimming pared 6 bases from V and 4 bases from J, leaving 16 bases between. CDR3 protein: CASRTLGARGNTIYF. DNA for the CDR3: TGTGCCAGCAGGACTCTGGGGGCACGAGGAAACACCATATATTTT.

This clone was recorded only once. The chain combines TRBV18 with TRBJ1-4; 7 bases map to TRBD1. This CDR3 is 13 amino acids long. The junction had 4 bases not matched to a gene; V was cut back by 2 bases and J by 10 bases. Per germline, CDR1 KGHSH and CDR2 LQKENI. This CDR3 reads CASSPSGGGKLFF. The CDR3 bases are TGTGCCAGCTCACCATCAGGGGGAGGAAAACTGTTTTTT.

This clone was counted a single time. V is TRBV7-8 and J is TRBJ2-5, with a tentative D call TRBD1 (6 bases). The end of the DNA fits TRBJ2-7 better, so the J call may be wrong. The CDR3 is 16 amino acids. Germline V gene lookup returns CDR1 SGHVS and CDR2 FQNEAQ. CDR3 DNA sequence: TGTGCCAGCAGCCAGGGGCAGGGGACCTCCTCCTACGAGCAGTACTTC. Translating gives CASSQGQGTSSYEQYF.

The rearrangement joins TRBV2 to TRBJ1-2, with TRBD1 as a possible D gene (6 bases). Germline values: CDR1 SNHLY, CDR2 FYNNEI. This CDR3 contains 14 residues. Trimming left V 6 bases short and J 7 bases short, with 18 bases between. CDR3 residues: CASSGQLHMGGYTF. The CDR3 DNA reads TGTGCCAGCAGCGGACAGCTTCATATGGGTGGCTACACCTTC.

The J gene is TRBJ1-1, the V gene TRBV7-8; 9 bases match TRBD1. Germline V gene lookup returns CDR1 SGHVS and CDR2 FQNEAQ. J was trimmed by 4 bases and V by 5 bases; bases with no gene match: 14. This CDR3 is 17 amino acids long. Here the CDR3 reads CASSDRPPRTGATEAFF. The CDR3 DNA reads TGTGCCAGCAGCGACAGGCCCCCTCGGACAGGGGCCACTGAAGCTTTCTTT.